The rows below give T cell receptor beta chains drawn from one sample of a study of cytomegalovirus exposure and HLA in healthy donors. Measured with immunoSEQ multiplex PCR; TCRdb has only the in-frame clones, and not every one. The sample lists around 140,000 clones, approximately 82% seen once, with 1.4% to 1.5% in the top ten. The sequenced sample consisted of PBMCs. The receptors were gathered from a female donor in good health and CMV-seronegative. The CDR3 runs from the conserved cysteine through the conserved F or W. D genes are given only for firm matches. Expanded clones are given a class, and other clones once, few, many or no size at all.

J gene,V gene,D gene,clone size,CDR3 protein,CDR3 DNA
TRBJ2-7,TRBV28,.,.,CASRPTGRDEQYF,TGTGCCAGCAGACCCACAGGGAGAGACGAGCAGTACTTC
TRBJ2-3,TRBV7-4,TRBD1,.,CASSLEVTGGRWADTQYF,TGTGCCAGCAGCTTAGAGGTGACAGGGGGAAGGTGGGCAGATACGCAGTATTTT
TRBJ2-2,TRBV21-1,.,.,CASSKKRGRAGELFF,TGTGCCAGCAGCAAAAAGCGGGGAAGGGCCGGGGAGCTGTTTTTT
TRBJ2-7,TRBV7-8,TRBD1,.,CASSSGTGYYEQYF,TGTGCCAGCAGCTCCGGGACAGGGTACTACGAGCAGTACTTC
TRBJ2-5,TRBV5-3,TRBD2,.,CARSYLGLASETQYF,TGTGCCAGAAGCTACTTGGGACTAGCCTCGGAGACCCAGTACTTC
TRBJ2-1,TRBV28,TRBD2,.,CASRKREGDYNEQFF,TGTGCCAGCAGGAAACGGGAGGGCGACTACAATGAGCAGTTCTTC
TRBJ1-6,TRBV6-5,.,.,CASSYSTGSPLHF,TGTGCCAGCAGTTACTCGACGGGTTCACCCCTCCACTTT
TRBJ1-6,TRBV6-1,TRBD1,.,CASSRDRNSPLHF,TGTGCCAGCAGCCGGGACAGAAATTCACCCCTCCACTTT
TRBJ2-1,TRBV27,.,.,CASSFRDSDNEQFF,TGTGCCAGCAGTTTCCGGGACTCCGACAATGAGCAGTTCTTC
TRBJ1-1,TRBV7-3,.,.,CASRNDPGGTEAFF,TGTGCCAGCAGGAACGACCCGGGAGGGACTGAAGCTTTCTTT
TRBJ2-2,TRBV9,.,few,CASSVERESTGELFF,TGTGCCAGCAGCGTAGAGAGGGAGAGCACCGGGGAGCTGTTTTTT
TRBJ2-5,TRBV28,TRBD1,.,CASSFETGVFQTQYF,TGTGCCAGCAGTTTCGAGACAGGGGTATTTCAGACCCAGTACTTC
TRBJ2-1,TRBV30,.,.,CAWSVGVGQFF,TGTGCCTGGAGTGTCGGGGTTGGGCAGTTCTTC
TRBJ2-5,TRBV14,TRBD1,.,CASSQGQTYQETQYF,TGTGCCAGCAGCCAGGGACAGACTTATCAAGAGACCCAGTACTTC
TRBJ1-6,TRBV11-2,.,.,CASSAHRVSSPLHF,TGTGCCAGCAGCGCCCACAGGGTTAGTTCACCCCTCCACTTT
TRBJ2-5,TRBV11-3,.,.,CASSLGDSYQETQYF,TGTGCCAGCAGCTTAGGGGACTCGTACCAAGAGACCCAGTACTTC
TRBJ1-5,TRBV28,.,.,CASSLHRTANQPQHF,TGTGCCAGCAGTTTACACCGGACAGCGAATCAGCCCCAGCATTTT
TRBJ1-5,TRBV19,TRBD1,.,CASQGAGNQPQHF,TGTGCCAGCCAGGGGGCAGGCAATCAGCCCCAGCATTTT
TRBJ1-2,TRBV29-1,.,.,CSVSTANYGYTF,TGCAGCGTTAGCACAGCTAACTATGGCTACACCTTC
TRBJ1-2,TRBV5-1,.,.,CASSLDSSYYGYTF,TGCGCCAGCAGCTTGGACAGTTCTTACTATGGCTACACCTTC
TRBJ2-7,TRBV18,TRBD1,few,CASSLLQGSSYEQYF,TGTGCCAGCTCACTCTTACAGGGGAGCTCCTACGAGCAGTACTTC
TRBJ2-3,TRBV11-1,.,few,CASSLVVSSDTQYF,TGTGCCAGCAGCTTAGTGGTTAGCTCGGATACGCAGTATTTT
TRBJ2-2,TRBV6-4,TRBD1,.,CASSQGAGNTGELFF,TGTGCCAGCAGTCAGGGGGCTGGAAACACCGGGGAGCTGTTTTTT
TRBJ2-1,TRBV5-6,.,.,CASSSGSKGSYNEQFF,TGTGCCAGCAGCTCGGGGAGTAAAGGCTCCTACAATGAGCAGTTCTTC
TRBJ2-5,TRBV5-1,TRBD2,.,CASSSSGRYQETQYF,TGCGCCAGCAGCTCCAGCGGGAGGTACCAAGAGACCCAGTACTTC
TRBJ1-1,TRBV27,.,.,CASTGQRRTEAFF,TGTGCCAGCACAGGCCAAAGGAGGACTGAAGCTTTCTTT
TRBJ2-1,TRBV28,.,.,CASHLAAPPYNEQFF,TGTGCCAGCCATTTGGCGGCTCCACCCTACAATGAGCAGTTCTTC
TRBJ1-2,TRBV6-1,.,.,CASSGQYYTF,TGTGCCAGCAGTGGGCAATACTACACCTTC
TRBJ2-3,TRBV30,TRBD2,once,CAWSGLAGRTDTQYF,TGTGCCTGGAGTGGACTAGCGGGAAGGACAGATACGCAGTATTTT
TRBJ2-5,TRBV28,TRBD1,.,CASSPSTTGGETQYF,TGTGCCAGCAGTCCTTCTACGACAGGGGGCGAGACCCAGTACTTC
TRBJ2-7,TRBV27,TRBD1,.,CASSTRTGSYEQYF,TGTGCCAGCAGTACAAGGACAGGGTCCTACGAGCAGTACTTC
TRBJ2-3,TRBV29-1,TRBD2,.,CSVTSGRLGGDTQYF,TGCAGCGTGACTAGCGGGAGGCTCGGCGGGGATACGCAGTATTTT
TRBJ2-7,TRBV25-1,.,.,CASSEEQEDYEQYF,TGTGCCAGCAGTGAGGAACAGGAAGACTACGAGCAGTACTTC
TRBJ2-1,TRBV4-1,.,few,CASSQEGARGNEQFF,TGCGCCAGCAGCCAAGAGGGGGCGAGGGGCAATGAGCAGTTCTTC
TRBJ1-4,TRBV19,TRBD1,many,CASSIGTGPEKLFF,TGTGCCAGTAGTATTGGGACAGGGCCTGAAAAACTGTTTTTT
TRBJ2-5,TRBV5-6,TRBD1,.,CASSFAGGVETQYF,TGTGCCAGCAGCTTCGCAGGGGGCGTGGAGACCCAGTACTTC
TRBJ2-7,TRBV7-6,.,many,CASSLMGDMGAGEQYF,TGTGCCAGCAGCTTAATGGGTGATATGGGGGCGGGCGAGCAGTACTTC
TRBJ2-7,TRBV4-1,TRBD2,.,CASSQLAGAIYEQYF,TGCGCCAGCAGCCAGCTAGCGGGAGCGATCTACGAGCAGTACTTC
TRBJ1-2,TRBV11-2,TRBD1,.,CASSPGGGYGYTF,TGTGCCAGCAGTCCAGGGGGCGGATATGGCTACACCTTC
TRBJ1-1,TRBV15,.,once,CATSREGGNTEAFF,TGTGCCACCAGCAGAGAGGGGGGGAACACTGAAGCTTTCTTT
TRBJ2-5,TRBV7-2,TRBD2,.,CASRSWGGDPRETQYF,TGTGCCAGCAGAAGCTGGGGGGGAGACCCCAGGGAGACCCAGTACTTC
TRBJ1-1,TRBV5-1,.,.,CASSPRRSTEAFF,TGCGCCAGCAGCCCACGGCGGAGTACTGAAGCTTTCTTT